Below, 5 T cell receptor beta chains from the same sample are listed, as sequenced in a study of cytomegalovirus exposure and HLA in healthy donors. Both 60 Vbeta primers and 13 Jbeta primers went into the PCR. Generated by immunoSEQ multiplex PCR, the TCRdb table keeps only in-frame clones and is missing some. The repertoire has some 48,000 clones, around 80% of them found once; the top ten carry 7.5% to 8.5%. The source material was PBMCs. The receptors were gathered from a young man in good health and CMV-seropositive.

In this sample, this clone turned up a few times. This chain connects TRBV29-1 to TRBJ1-1, with TRBD1 matching over 7 bases. Germline V gene sequence: CDR1 SQVTM, CDR2 ANQGSEA. The CDR3 runs 12 residues. V lost 6 bases to trimming and J lost 2 bases; unmatched junction nucleotides: 3. The DNA of the CDR3 is TGCAGCGTGGGGGACAGTAACACTGAAGCTTTCTTT. It translates to CSVGDSNTEAFF.

The gene calls are TRBV7-2 and TRBJ2-3, with D possibly being TRBD2 (6 bases). CDR3 length: 14 residues. Per germline, CDR1 SGHTA and CDR2 FQGNSA. The V end lost 3 bases, the J end lost 5 bases, and 12 bases lay between the germline ends. CDR3 in DNA: TGTGCCAGCAGCTTGGGCGGGGCTCAAGATACGCAGTATTTT. As protein: CASSLGGAQDTQYF.

This clone was detected a few times. The chain's CDR3 is CASSLNFGGLNYGYTF. The CDR3 nucleotides are TGTGCCAGCAGCTTGAATTTCGGGGGGCTTAACTATGGCTACACCTTC. V is TRBV5-5 and J is TRBJ1-2; maybe TRBD1 (6 bases). V lost 1 base, J lost 1 base, and 14 bases lay in between. The CDR3 consists of 16 residues. Germline lookup yields CDR1 SGHKS and CDR2 YYEKEE (reference sequence). Full variable domain (missing parts from reference TRBV5-5 and TRBJ1-2): DAGVTQSPTHLIKTRGQQVTLRCSPISGHKSVSWYQQVLGQGPQFIFQYYEKEERGRGNFPDRFSARQFPNYSSELNVNALLLGDSALYLCASSLNFGGLNYGYTFGSGTRLTVV.

The chain couples TRBV11-2 to TRBJ2-7; 9 bases are a match to TRBD1. CDR3 length: 16 amino acids. Germline V CDR1 and CDR2: SGHAT, FQNNGV. Germline trimming cut 3 bases from V and 0 bases from J; bases unmatched to any gene: 6. CDR3 region: CASSFDTGGISYEQYF. The CDR3, as DNA: TGTGCCAGCAGCTTCGACACAGGGGGCATCTCCTACGAGCAGTACTTC. The whole variable domain, filled in from reference TRBV11-2 and TRBJ2-7, reads EAGVAQSPRYKIIEKRQSVAFWCNPISGHATLYWYQQILGQGPKLLIQFQNNGVVDDSQLPKDRFSAERLKGVDSTLKIQPAKLEDSAVYLCASSFDTGGISYEQYFGPGTRLTVT.

This clone was seen a few times. V usage is TRBV10-3 and J usage is TRBJ2-1; TRBD1 might be the D (5 bases). The CDR3 totals 12 residues. Germline CDR1 ENHRY, CDR2 SYGVKD. Trimming shortened V by 3 bases and J by 8 bases, and 8 bases separated the two germline ends. DNA of the CDR3: TGTGCCATCAGTGATAAAGGGGATGAGCAGTTCTTC. Its protein product is CAISDKGDEQFF.